A single sample is the source of the 22 T cell receptor beta chains below, sequenced in a study of T cell changes during pregnancy in multiple sclerosis. Sequenced by immunoSEQ multiplex PCR; TCRdb stores in-frame clones only, minus some. The data show roughly 50,000 clones, with roughly 92% seen just once and under 0.3% held by the top ten. The sequenced sample was CD4+ T cells from peripheral blood mononuclear cells, obtained in the third trimester of pregnancy. The receptor set was obtained from a female donor with multiple sclerosis, enrolled in a pregnancy study.

The chain carries TRBV30 and TRBJ2-7; 7 bases are a match to TRBD1. The CDR3 spans 16 residues. Per germline, CDR1 GTSNPN and CDR2 SVGIG (reference sequence). V lost 1 base and J lost 4; bases outside the gene matches: 13. As DNA, the CDR3 is TGTGCCTGGAGTGGGGTGTTCCTGACAGGGAAGTACGAGCAGTACTTC. This codes for CAWSGVFLTGKYEQYF. The variable domain in full, completed from reference TRBV30 and TRBJ2-7, reads SQTIHQWPATLVQPVGSPLSLECTVEGTSNPNLYWYRQAAGRGLQLLFYSVGIGQISSEVPQNLSASRPQDRQFILSSKKLLLSDSGFYLCAWSGVFLTGKYEQYFGPGTRLTVT.

The CDR3 spells CASSISSGANVLTF. In nucleotides, the CDR3 is TGTGCCAGCAGTATCAGCTCTGGGGCCAACGTCCTGACTTTC. The rearrangement links TRBV6-5 to TRBJ2-6; D unresolved. Germline V gene data show CDR1 as MNHEY and CDR2 as SVGAGI. Trimming removed 5 bases from V and 0 bases from J, with 5 bases in between. The CDR3 sequence is 14 residues long.

The CDR3 sequence is CASRQGGSYTGELFF. For the CDR3, the DNA is TGCGCCAGCAGGCAGGGAGGTTCGTACACCGGGGAGCTGTTTTTT. The chain uses TRBV5-1 and TRBJ2-2; TRBD2 might be the D (6 bases). The CDR3 spans 15 residues. The V gene lost 5 bases and the J gene lost 3 bases, with 14 bases spanning the gap. Germline V gene sequence: CDR1 SGHRS, CDR2 YFSETQ.

This clone is a singleton in its sample. The V gene is TRBV30, the J gene TRBJ1-5; D is unclear. V shed 2 bases and J shed 3 bases, with 17 bases lying between them. The CDR3 is made up of 16 amino acids. Per germline, CDR1 GTSNPN and CDR2 SVGIG (reference sequence). CDR3 bases: TGTGCCTGGAGTCACGCCCTCTCTGGAGACAATCAGCCCCAGCATTTT. It specifies CAWSHALSGDNQPQHF.

The chain couples TRBV7-8 to TRBJ1-2; TRBD1 might be the D (5 bases). The CDR3 has 14 amino acids. CDR1 SGHVS and CDR2 FQNEAQ come from the germline V gene. V lost 5 bases to trimming and J lost 4 bases, with 14 bases between them. CDR3 loop: CASSLTRASYGYTF. The CDR3 coding sequence is TGTGCCAGCAGCCTGACCAGGGCGTCCTATGGCTACACCTTC.

The CDR3 coding sequence is TGTGCCAGCAGCTTAGCGCAGGGGGATGGCTACACCTTC. Its translation: CASSLAQGDGYTF. The chain has TRBV7-2 and TRBJ1-2; 7 bases map to TRBD1. Germline loops: CDR1 SGHTA, CDR2 FQGNSA. V was clipped by 0 bases and J by 6 bases; unmatched bases: 1. The CDR3 runs 13 residues.

This clone was observed a handful of times. This rearrangement joins TRBV25-1 to TRBJ1-1; no definite D call. This CDR3 is 13 amino acids long. CDR1 and CDR2 (germline): MGHDK, SYGVNS. V was cut by 5 bases and J by 5 bases, with 12 bases left in between. DNA for the CDR3: TGTGCCAGCAGTCGCCCAGGATTAACTGAAGCTTTCTTT. Translated: CASSRPGLTEAFF.

The rearrangement uses TRBV29-1 and TRBJ2-1; maybe TRBD2 (6 bases). Germline V lookup: CDR1 SQVTM, CDR2 ANQGSEA. With 3 bases removed from V and 8 bases from J, the gap between germline ends came to 11 bases. CDR3 length: 12 residues. Here the CDR3 reads CSVEEGTYEQFF. The CDR3 DNA reads as TGCAGCGTTGAGGAGGGGACGTATGAGCAGTTCTTC.

In this sample, this clone turned up a few times. CDR3 sequence: CASTPTGANSPLHF. CDR3 DNA sequence: TGTGCCAGCACCCCGACAGGGGCGAATTCACCCCTCCACTTT. The rearrangement links TRBV2 to TRBJ1-6; TRBD1 agrees at 8 bases. The length of the CDR3 is 14 residues. CDR1 is SNHLY and CDR2 is FYNNEI in the germline V gene. V lost 7 bases and J lost 7; bases outside the gene matches: 6. Combining the CDR3 with reference TRBV2 and TRBJ1-6 gives the whole variable domain EPEVTQTPSHQVTQMGQEVILRCVPISNHLYFYWYRQILGQKVEFLVSFYNNEISEKSEIFDDQFSVERPDGSNFTLKIRSTKLEDSAMYFCASTPTGANSPLHFGNGTRLTVT.

The DNA for the CDR3 is TGTGCCAGAACGGGACAGGGGGCGTTTGGAGAGCAGTACTTC. Its protein is CARTGQGAFGEQYF. The rearrangement joins TRBV5-3 to TRBJ2-7, with 12 bases lining up with TRBD1. TRBV5-3 is filed as an ORF, its function uncertain. The CDR3 is made up of 14 amino acids. V lost 6 bases, J lost 7 bases, and 8 bases stayed unmatched.

The chain is built from TRBV27 and TRBJ1-2; 10 positions agree with TRBD1. The germline gives CDR1 MNHEY, CDR2 SMNVEV (reference sequence). V dropped 4 bases and J dropped 7; count of bases not matched to a gene: 12. This CDR3 is 16 amino acids long. CDR3 loop: CASSSQGGQGVGGYTF. The CDR3 DNA follows: TGTGCCAGCAGTTCTCAAGGTGGACAGGGGGTGGGTGGCTACACCTTC.

This clone was recorded once. The chain joins TRBV11-2 to TRBJ2-2, with 7 bases lining up with TRBD2. The CDR3 totals 14 residues. The germline V gene encodes CDR1 SGHAT and CDR2 FQNNGV. V shed 2 bases and J 5 bases; nucleotides not matched to a gene: 2. CDR3: CASSLTRGTGELFF. CDR3 in DNA: TGTGCCAGCAGCTTAACGCGGGGGACCGGGGAGCTGTTTTTT.

This chain joins TRBV28 and TRBJ2-7; TRBD2 is a possible D gene (5 bases). The CDR3 runs to 15 residues. Looked up from germline, CDR1 is MDHEN and CDR2 is SYDVKM. Trimming removed 4 bases from V and 3 bases from J, with 16 bases in between. The CDR3: CASSSRTFLSYEQYF. For the CDR3, the DNA is TGTGCCAGCAGTTCCCGGACTTTTCTGAGCTACGAGCAGTACTTC. The full variable domain, its missing parts supplied by reference TRBV28 and TRBJ2-7, is DVKVTQSSRYLVKRTGEKVFLECVQDMDHENMFWYRQDPGLGLRLIYFSYDVKMKEKGDIPEGYSVSREKKERFSLILESASTNQTSMYLCASSSRTFLSYEQYFGPGTRLTVT.

The chain links TRBV30 to TRBJ2-7; 9 bases are a match to TRBD2. In germline, CDR1 is GTSNPN, CDR2 SVGIG (reference sequence). Germline trimming cut 5 bases from V and 4 bases from J; bases unmatched to any gene: 6. CDR3 length: 13 residues. CDR3 coding DNA: TGTGCCTGGGGGCGGGGGGGCCGGTACGAGCAGTACTTC. Protein: CAWGRGGRYEQYF. Supplemented by reference TRBV30 and TRBJ2-7, the full variable domain reads SQTIHQWPATLVQPVGSPLSLECTVEGTSNPNLYWYRQAAGRGLQLLFYSVGIGQISSEVPQNLSASRPQDRQFILSSKKLLLSDSGFYLCAWGRGGRYEQYFGPGTRLTVT.

The chain links TRBV7-3 to TRBJ2-7, with 9 bases aligning to TRBD2. CDR3 length: 14 residues. V gave up 5 bases and J gave up 3 bases; unmatched junction bases: 5. Germline lookup yields CDR1 SGHTA and CDR2 FQGTGA. CDR3 DNA sequence: TGTGCCAGCAGCATCTTAGCGGGAGACTACGAGCAGTACTTC. Translation: CASSILAGDYEQYF.

This clone was observed a handful of times. This sequence joins TRBV29-1 and TRBJ1-1; unclear D gene. The CDR3 covers 13 residues. The V end was cut by 6 bases, the J end by 0 bases, with 11 bases between. The germline V gene encodes CDR1 SQVTM and CDR2 ANQGSEA. The CDR3 region is CSVQTTMNTEAFF. CDR3 DNA sequence: TGCAGCGTGCAGACAACCATGAACACTGAAGCTTTCTTT.

DNA of the CDR3: TGTGCCAGCAGTACTACAGGGCTCGGGAACACTGAAGCTTTCTTT. Its protein product is CASSTTGLGNTEAFF. The chain is built from TRBV6-5 and TRBJ1-1, with D possibly being TRBD1 (6 bases). The CDR3 extends over 15 amino acids. Germline values: CDR1 MNHEY, CDR2 SVGAGI. Trimming shortened V by 5 bases and J by 1 base, and 14 bases separated the two germline ends.

This clone was recorded a few times. The chain carries TRBV10-3 and TRBJ1-1; D remains ambiguous. Trimming shortened V by 4 bases and J by 6 bases, and 12 bases separated the two germline ends. Germline V lookup: CDR1 ENHRY, CDR2 SYGVKD. The CDR3 is made up of 13 amino acids. The DNA of the CDR3 is TGTGCCATCAGTGTAAGGCATGAGGCTGAAGCTTTCTTT. Translated: CAISVRHEAEAFF.

The chain has TRBV7-6 and TRBJ2-7; no clear D gene. CDR1 is SGHVS, CDR2 FNYEAQ, per germline. The V end lost 6 bases, the J end lost 7 bases, and 16 bases lay between the germline ends. The length of the CDR3 is 13 residues. The CDR3 protein is CASSYPGLSEQYF. CDR3 bases: TGTGCCAGCAGTTACCCGGGTCTCTCGGAGCAGTACTTC.

V gene TRBV11-2 combines with J gene TRBJ2-5, with TRBD2 matching over 15 bases. This CDR3 has 18 residues. Trimming removed 5 bases from V and 3 bases from J; junction bases left unmatched: 10. Germline assignment: CDR1 SGHAT and CDR2 FQNNGV. The CDR3 loop reads CASSRGLAGGLREETQYF. The CDR3 DNA reads TGTGCCAGCAGCCGAGGACTAGCGGGGGGGTTAAGGGAAGAGACCCAGTACTTC.

This sequence joins TRBV2 and TRBJ1-5; D ambiguous. The germline CDR1 and CDR2 sequences are SNHLY and FYNNEI. The CDR3 spans 14 residues. V was clipped by 1 base and J by 5 bases, with 9 bases between them. CDR3 protein: CASSEVREYQPQHF. The CDR3 bases are TGTGCCAGCAGTGAAGTAAGGGAGTATCAGCCCCAGCATTTT.

This chain uses TRBV2 with TRBJ1-1, with TRBD1 matching over 8 bases. Looked up from germline, CDR1 is SNHLY and CDR2 is FYNNEI. CDR3 size: 14 residues. After removal of 6 bases from V and 4 bases from J, the junction contained 7 bases not matched to a gene. CDR3 nucleotide sequence: TGTGCCAGCAGATATGACAGGGGAGGCACTGAAGCTTTCTTT. Its translation: CASRYDRGGTEAFF.